This TCR beta chain was retrieved from a study of spatial heterogeneity in lung cancer. This clonotype was recorded at least ten times. With V trimmed by 4 bases and J by 6 bases, 9 bases remained unmatched. The germline V gene has CDR1 SGDLS and CDR2 YYNGEE. This CDR3 comprises 15 residues. Single TCR cDNA molecules each had their own unique molecular identifier. In TCRdb, the 5' RACE reads were re-called with MiXCR into one record per CDR3 protein. Among about 6,900 distinct CDR3 sequences listed, 3.5% to 5% were seen once. Time point denoted: sample taken at primary tumor resection. Unsorted whole RNA samples from tumor, nontumor lung or frozen PBMC were sequenced. Samples came from around 70 TRACERx patients with untreated early-stage lung cancer.

The genes are TRBV9 and TRBJ2-7, with 11 bases matching TRBD1. The sequenced sample was normal lung tissue next to the tumor, obtained at surgery. The TCR comes from a female donor with early-stage non-small cell lung cancer. CDR3 nucleotides: TGTGCCAGCAGCTACACAACCGGGACAGGGGGCGAGCAGTACTTC. Translating gives CASSYTTGTGGEQYF. The variable domain in full, with the rest retrieved from reference TRBV9 and TRBJ2-7, is DSGVTQTPKHLITATGQRVTLRCSPRSGDLSVYWYQQSLDQGLQFLIQYYNGEERAKGNILERFSAQQFPDLHSELNLSSLELGDSALYFCASSYTTGTGGEQYFGPGTRLTVT.